Following are 26 T cell receptor beta chains from one sample sequenced in a study of spatial heterogeneity in lung cancer. Time point: sample taken at primary tumor resection. Unsorted samples of tumor, nontumor lung or frozen PBMC had their whole RNA sequenced. TCRdb analysed the 5' RACE reads with MiXCR anew, one entry per CDR3 protein. Of 24,000 or so distinct CDR3 sequences listed, 3.3% were seen once; the top ten hold 25% to 30%. Sequencing was performed on PBMCs, taken at surgery. These receptors all stem from a female donor with early-stage non-small cell lung cancer.

This clonotype has a count of ten or more. The rearrangement links TRBV7-8 to TRBJ2-1; maybe TRBD2 (6 bases). The V gene lost 5 bases and the J gene lost 7 bases, with 21 bases spanning the gap. The CDR3 is made up of 16 amino acids. Per germline, CDR1 SGHVS and CDR2 FQNEAQ. Here the CDR3 reads CASSGYWELAANEQFF. As DNA, the CDR3 is TGTGCCAGCAGCGGATATTGGGAACTAGCAGCGAATGAGCAGTTCTTC.

The V and J genes are TRBV7-9 and TRBJ1-2, with 8 bases lining up with TRBD1. Germline V gene data show CDR1 as SEHNR and CDR2 as FQNEAQ (reference sequence). The CDR3 has 13 amino acids. V trimming: 5 bases; J trimming: 7 bases; junction bases outside the gene matches: 6. The CDR3 DNA reads as TGTGCCAGCAGCCCCGGTCAGGGGGCTGGCTACACCTTC. Its translation is CASSPGQGAGYTF.

This clonotype was recorded at least ten times. The V call is TRBV9, the J call TRBJ2-7; TRBD2 agrees at 12 bases. The CDR3 length is 14 residues. After removal of 4 bases from V and 7 bases from J, the junction contained 6 bases not matched to a gene. Germline values: CDR1 SGDLS, CDR2 YYNGEE. In nucleotides, the CDR3 is TGTGCCAGCAGCCCTAATGGACTAGCGGGAGAGCAGTACTTC. It encodes CASSPNGLAGEQYF.

This clonotype came up many times. The rearrangement uses TRBV12-3 or TRBV12-4 and TRBJ1-5, with D perhaps TRBD1 (5 bases). This CDR3 contains 14 residues. V lost 6 bases and J lost 3, with 12 bases in between. The CDR3 spells CASRPGTSNQPQHF. The CDR3 region has the DNA TGTGCCAGCAGGCCGGGGACCTCCAATCAGCCCCAGCATTTT.

The sample holds many counts of this clonotype. The chain combines TRBV6-6 with TRBJ2-5, with 7 bases that match TRBD2. V lost 4 bases and J lost 2; bases outside the gene matches: 13. CDR1 MNHNY and CDR2 SVGAGI come from the germline V gene (reference sequence). The length of the CDR3 is 17 residues. The CDR3 loop is CASSLPNRDYLQETQYF. CDR3 bases: TGTGCCAGCAGTTTACCGAACCGGGACTACCTACAAGAGACCCAGTACTTC.

At least ten counts were recorded for this clonotype. This rearrangement joins TRBV24-1 to TRBJ2-5; the D gene is possibly TRBD1 (6 bases). V lost 2 bases and J 5 bases, leaving 8 bases between the germline ends. Germline CDR1 is KGHDR and CDR2 is SFDVKD. The CDR3 totals 13 residues. The CDR3, as DNA: TGTGCCACCAGTGATTACAGGGCCGAGACCCAGTACTTC. This translates into CATSDYRAETQYF.

Many counts were recorded for this clonotype. The chain combines TRBV13 with TRBJ2-1; D is perhaps TRBD1 or TRBD2 (5 bases each). This CDR3 is built from 20 residues. V lost 2 bases and J lost 0, with 23 bases in between. The V gene's germline CDR1 is PRHDT and CDR2 FYEKMQ (reference sequence). The CDR3 DNA is TGTGCCAGCAGCTTACTGGCGGTCGGGTCCGGGACCCTCTCCTACAATGAGCAGTTCTTC. Encoded protein: CASSLLAVGSGTLSYNEQFF.

This clonotype was detected once. This rearrangement joins TRBV18 to TRBJ2-3; 8 bases match TRBD2. The V gene end was trimmed by 6 bases and the J gene end by 6 bases; junction bases not matched to a gene: 8. CDR1 and CDR2 from the germline V gene are KGHSH and LQKENI. CDR3 length: 14 amino acids. The CDR3 nucleotides read TGTGCCAGCTCGCCGGCTAGCGGGCGGGATACGCAGTATTTT. This translates into CASSPASGRDTQYF. Using reference TRBV18 and TRBJ2-3 for the parts outside the CDR3, the full variable domain is NAGVMQNPRHLVRRRGQEARLRCSPMKGHSHVYWYRQLPEEGLKFMVYLQKENIIDESGMPKERFSAEFPKEGPSILRIQQVVRGDSAAYFCASSPASGRDTQYFGPGTRLTVL.

This clonotype turned up a few times. CDR3 coding DNA: TGTGCCAGCGTCAGGGACAGCCAAGAGACCCAGTACTTC. Amino acids: CASVRDSQETQYF. V and J are TRBV18 and TRBJ2-5, with 7 positions matching TRBD1. The germline CDR1 and CDR2 sequences are KGHSH and LQKENI. Trimming removed 8 bases from V and 1 base from J; junction bases left unmatched: 4. This CDR3 region has 13 residues.

This clonotype was counted at least ten times. The gene calls are TRBV28 and TRBJ2-6; 8 bases are a match to TRBD1. The length of the CDR3 is 16 residues. Trimming removed 6 bases from V and 0 bases from J; junction bases left unmatched: 4. Germline V CDR1 and CDR2: MDHEN, SYDVKM. The DNA for the CDR3 is TGTGCCAGCAGCGGGACAGGCCCCTCTGGGGCCAACGTCCTGACTTTC. This encodes CASSGTGPSGANVLTF.

This clonotype was recorded at least ten times. The V call is TRBV10-3, the J call TRBJ2-7; 8 nucleotides match TRBD2. Trimming removed 6 bases from V and 4 bases from J; junction bases left unmatched: 5. In germline, CDR1 is ENHRY, CDR2 SYGVKD. This CDR3 has 13 residues. DNA for the CDR3: TGTGCCATCAGAGAGCGGGAGTCGTACGAGCAGTACTTC. This codes for CAIRERESYEQYF.

The sample holds a few counts of this clonotype. The CDR3 DNA sequence: TGTGCCAGCAGCCAAGGGGGGACCGCCTCCTACAATGAGCAGTTCTTC. Translation: CASSQGGTASYNEQFF. The rearrangement joins TRBV3-1 to TRBJ2-1; perhaps D is TRBD1 or TRBD2 (5 bases each). The V and J ends lost 1 base and 0 bases respectively, with 10 bases between them. Germline assignment: CDR1 LGHDT and CDR2 YNNKEL (reference sequence). The CDR3 spans 16 residues.

This clonotype was recorded a few times. The chain is built from TRBV28 and TRBJ2-1; a weak D match, TRBD1 (5 bases). Germline V lookup: CDR1 MDHEN, CDR2 SYDVKM. This CDR3 spans 20 amino acids. With 3 bases removed from V and 1 base from J, the gap between germline ends came to 25 bases. CDR3 bases: TGTGCCAGCAGTTTTGGAACTTTTTCTTGGTCCTCAGGGTCCTACAATGAGCAGTTCTTC. Encoded protein: CASSFGTFSWSSGSYNEQFF.

This clonotype showed up many times. This chain connects TRBV6-5 to TRBJ1-1, with unresolved D. The V and J ends lost 3 bases and 5 bases respectively, with 10 bases between them. The germline V gene encodes CDR1 MNHEY and CDR2 SVGAGI. There are 13 residues in the CDR3. CDR3 protein: CASSYFAGTEAFF. The CDR3 nucleotides read TGTGCCAGCAGTTATTTCGCGGGGACTGAAGCTTTCTTT.

In this sample, this clonotype turned up a few times. The CDR3 region is CASSPGGTYEQYF. DNA for the CDR3: TGTGCCAGCAGCCCCGGAGGGACCTACGAGCAGTACTTC. This chain links TRBV9 with TRBJ2-7, with D possibly TRBD2 on 6 matching bases. With 4 bases removed from V and 2 bases from J, the gap between germline ends came to 10 bases. CDR1 is SGDLS, CDR2 YYNGEE, per germline. The CDR3 is 13 residues long.

This clonotype was observed at least ten times. This chain links TRBV21-1 with TRBJ2-7; TRBD1 reflects the table's D call only, with no check against the DNA. TRBV21-1 is labeled a pseudogene. The CDR3 covers 11 residues. CDR3 DNA sequence: TGTGCCAGCTGCACCGGGGCCATTACGTACTTC. It translates to CASCTGAITYF.

This clonotype was picked up many times. The chain has TRBV10-2 and TRBJ2-3, with 9 bases that match TRBD2. The V and J ends lost 2 bases and 4 bases, in that order; junction bases with no gene match: 7. The CDR3 runs to 16 residues. Germline V gene data show CDR1 as WSHSY and CDR2 as SAAADI. The CDR3 reads CASSEVAAGGSDTQYF. The CDR3 DNA is TGCGCCAGCAGTGAGGTGGCAGCGGGAGGTTCAGATACGCAGTATTTT.

This clonotype appeared many times. The chain joins TRBV29-1 to TRBJ2-5; TRBD2 matches 16 bases. Looked up from germline, CDR1 is SQVTM and CDR2 is ANQGSEA. This CDR3 comprises 16 residues. V shed 5 bases, J shed 4 bases, and the junction held 7 bases outside the gene matches. The CDR3 nucleotides read TGCAGCGTTTCGGGACTAGCGGGAGGGTTGGGAGAGACCCAGTACTTC. It is translated as CSVSGLAGGLGETQYF.

At least ten counts were recorded for this clonotype. The gene calls are TRBV5-1 and TRBJ1-6; D uncertain. CDR1 is SGHRS and CDR2 is YFSETQ in the germline V gene. V was trimmed by 4 bases and J by 5 bases, leaving 16 bases between them. This CDR3 spans 16 amino acids. CDR3 sequence (DNA): TGCGCCAGCAGCCCCGGCTGGGCCTGGGATAATTCACCCCTCCACTTT. As protein: CASSPGWAWDNSPLHF.

Comment on this clonotype: It may be a read error: a sequence one base away is much more abundant. The chain combines TRBV18 with TRBJ2-6; tentative D call: TRBD1 (6 bases). V dropped 0 bases and J dropped 0 bases, with 12 bases sitting between them. The CDR3 is made up of 18 amino acids. CDR1 is KGHSH, CDR2 LQKENI, per germline. The CDR3 nucleotides read TGTGCCAGCTCACCACCGGAACAGGGCCTCTCTGGGGCCAACGTCCTGACTTTC. Amino acids: CASSPPEQGLSGANVLTF. Filled out from reference TRBV18 and TRBJ2-6, the complete variable domain reads NAGVMQNPRHLVRRRGQEARLRCSPMKGHSHVYWYRQLPEEGLKFMVYLQKENIIDESGMPKERFSAEFPKEGPSILRIQQVVRGDSAAYFCASSPPEQGLSGANVLTFGAGSRLTVL.

This clonotype was seen at least ten times. This chain uses TRBV7-9 with TRBJ1-2; D uncertain. Trimming shortened V by 8 bases and J by 7 bases, and 20 bases separated the two germline ends. Per the germline V gene, CDR1 is SEHNR and CDR2 is FQNEAQ (reference sequence). The CDR3 totals 14 residues. CDR3 residues: CASLRDVVSGGYTF. CDR3 DNA sequence: TGTGCCAGCCTGCGGGATGTGGTCAGCGGTGGCTACACCTTC.

This clonotype was counted at least ten times. The chain has TRBV4-2 and TRBJ1-5, with TRBD1 matching 9 bases. The V and J ends lost 1 base and 2 bases, in that order; junction bases with no gene match: 3. The V gene's germline CDR1 is LGHNA and CDR2 YNFKEQ. The CDR3 length is 16 residues. DNA of the CDR3: TGTGCCAGCAGCCAAGGGACAGGGGTGGGCAATCAGCCCCAGCATTTT. Encoded protein: CASSQGTGVGNQPQHF.

This clonotype was found a few times. The rearrangement links TRBV18 to TRBJ1-2; D ambiguous. Germline loops: CDR1 KGHSH, CDR2 LQKENI. The CDR3 length is 13 residues. V was cut by 3 bases and J by 7 bases, with 12 bases left in between. CDR3 protein: CASSPGEGSGYTF. In DNA form, the CDR3 reads TGTGCCAGCTCACCCGGGGAGGGTTCTGGCTACACCTTC.

This clonotype came up a few times. The chain has TRBV27 and TRBJ2-5; 7 bases line up with TRBD2. The CDR3 loop spans 14 amino acids. V lost 4 bases, J lost 4 bases, and 6 bases stayed unmatched. Germline V gene sequence: CDR1 MNHEY, CDR2 SMNVEV (reference sequence). CDR3 protein: CASSYAGVGETQYF. CDR3 nucleotide sequence: TGTGCCAGCAGTTATGCGGGAGTGGGAGAGACCCAGTACTTC.

This clonotype was detected many times. This chain links TRBV5-1 with TRBJ2-2, with D perhaps TRBD2 (5 bases). This CDR3 has 15 amino acids. V shed 5 bases and J shed 5 bases, with 16 bases lying between them. Germline V gene data show CDR1 as SGHRS and CDR2 as YFSETQ. This CDR3 is CASREESKRTGELFF. The CDR3 nucleotides are TGCGCCAGCAGGGAGGAGTCCAAGAGAACCGGGGAGCTGTTTTTT.

This clonotype has at least ten counts. The chain joins TRBV19 to TRBJ1-5, with D uncertain. The germline V gene encodes CDR1 LNHDA and CDR2 SQIVND (reference sequence). The CDR3 runs to 15 residues. V was clipped by 6 bases and J by 3 bases, with 15 bases between them. The CDR3 region has the DNA TGTGCCAGTAGAAGTTCTGGCAGACTCAATCAGCCCCAGCATTTT. Translating gives CASRSSGRLNQPQHF.